This is a list of T cell receptor beta chains from one sample in a study of post-analysis software for immune sequencing data. Each CDR3 protein gets one entry after TCRdb re-called the PCR reads with MiXCR. The table lists more than 450,000 distinct CDR3 sequences, 44% of them singletons, with approximately 1.7% in the top ten. Material for sequencing was blood. These TCRs come from a girl under 18 with multiple sclerosis. Each CDR3 is given with its conserved first and last residue. The D gene is left open where the match is weak. Only some rows state a clone size, as once, few, many or a class for expanded clones.

v_gene	d_gene	abundance	j_gene	CDR3aa	CDR3nt
TRBV7-2	TRBD1	few	TRBJ2-7	CASSALGQGAYEQYF	TGTGCCAGCAGCGCACTAGGACAGGGGGCCTACGAGCAGTACTTC
TRBV12-3/TRBV12-4	TRBD1	.	TRBJ1-2	CASRLGTAYGYTF	TGTGCCAGCAGATTAGGGACAGCCTATGGCTACACCTTC
TRBV5-1	TRBD2	few	TRBJ2-1	CASVGASGMSGGYNEQFF	TGCGCCAGCGTTGGGGCTAGCGGGATGTCGGGGGGCTACAATGAGCAGTTCTTC
TRBV4-1	.	.	TRBJ2-5	CASSQPGWTDETQYF	TGCGCTAGCAGCCAACCTGGTTGGACAGATGAGACCCAGTACTTC
TRBV6-6	.	few	TRBJ1-6	CASSLDTSSPLHF	TGTGCCAGCAGTCTGGACACCTCATCACCCCTCCACTTT
TRBV6-5	.	few	TRBJ2-1	CASRPSGGLQFF	TGTGCCAGCAGACCCTCCGGGGGACTCCAGTTCTTC
TRBV12-3/TRBV12-4	.	few	TRBJ1-1	CASSGLGGWDTEAFF	TGTGCCAGCAGTGGCCTGGGGGGTTGGGACACTGAAGCTTTCTTT
TRBV3-1	.	few	TRBJ2-1	CASSLRQAGRDEQFF	TGTGCCAGCAGCCTTAGACAGGCCGGCAGGGATGAGCAGTTCTTC
TRBV29-1	.	few	TRBJ2-5	CSVDGEERQETQYF	TGCAGCGTTGACGGGGAGGAGAGGCAAGAGACCCAGTACTTC
TRBV7-2	TRBD2	few	TRBJ2-5	CASSPSPGTSNRSGYF	TGTGCCAGCAGCCCTTCTCCCGGGACTAGCAACCGCTCGGGGTACTTC
TRBV5-1	.	.	TRBJ2-1	CASPPGYPAGMWYNEQFF	TGCGCCAGCCCCCCCGGGTACCCAGCCGGCATGTGGTACAATGAGCAGTTCTTC
TRBV12-3/TRBV12-4	TRBD1	few	TRBJ1-2	CASSQTPGQGTNGYTF	TGTGCCAGCAGCCAAACCCCGGGACAGGGGACAAACGGCTACACCTTC
TRBV29-1	TRBD2	.	TRBJ2-7	CSVDMVGGANYEQYF	TGCAGCGTTGATATGGTCGGGGGGGCGAACTACGAGCAGTACTTC
TRBV12-3/TRBV12-4	.	.	TRBJ2-1	CASSLFLSPYNEQFF	TGTGCCAGCAGTTTGTTCCTGAGCCCCTACAATGAGCAGTTCTTC
TRBV24-1	.	few	TRBJ1-2	CATSDLTQDPRGYTF	TGTGCCACCAGTGATTTGACCCAGGACCCAAGGGGCTACACCTTC
TRBV15	.	.	TRBJ2-3	CATSRVSGSSTDTQYF	TGTGCCACCAGCAGAGTCTCAGGGTCTAGCACAGATACGCAGTATTTT
TRBV5-1	.	.	TRBJ1-1	CASSTGGVRAFF	TGCGCCAGCAGCACTGGGGGGGTGAGAGCTTTCTTT
TRBV29-1	TRBD1	.	TRBJ2-7	CSVRILGQPYEQYF	TGCAGCGTCAGAATTCTGGGACAGCCCTACGAGCAGTACTTC
TRBV19	TRBD1	few	TRBJ1-2	CASRGAGGQSGSYGYTF	TGTGCCAGTCGGGGGGCCGGGGGACAGAGTGGGAGTTATGGCTACACCTTC
TRBV12-3/TRBV12-4	.	few	TRBJ2-3	CASSPRGEDTDTQYF	TGTGCCAGCAGCCCCCGTGGTGAGGACACAGATACGCAGTATTTT
TRBV4-1	.	.	TRBJ2-1	CASSQTGRGPYNEQFF	TGCGCCAGCAGCCAGACGGGCAGGGGCCCCTACAATGAGCAGTTCTTC
TRBV4-1	TRBD1	.	TRBJ2-1	CASSQQGVNYNEQFF	TGCGCCAGCAGCCAACAGGGGGTAAACTACAATGAGCAGTTCTTC
TRBV13	.	once	TRBJ2-1	CASSMGRTVSNEQFF	TGTGCCAGCAGCATGGGTAGGACAGTAAGCAATGAGCAGTTCTTC
TRBV20-1	.	few	TRBJ2-3	CSAVTSLEWDTQYF	TGCAGTGCAGTAACTAGTCTCGAATGGGATACGCAGTATTTT
TRBV6-6	.	.	TRBJ2-3	CASRPWAADGTDTQYF	TGTGCCAGCAGGCCTTGGGCAGCCGATGGCACAGATACGCAGTATTTT
TRBV7-6	.	.	TRBJ2-1	CASSFGGPGSSYNEQFF	TGTGCCAGCAGCTTCGGGGGGCCGGGGAGCTCCTACAATGAGCAGTTCTTC
TRBV5-1	.	.	TRBJ2-5	CASRRGRGKETQYF	TGCGCCAGCAGGAGGGGGCGCGGGAAAGAGACCCAGTACTTC
TRBV12-3/TRBV12-4	TRBD1	.	TRBJ2-7	CASSPSPGQGKDEQYF	TGTGCCAGCAGTCCCTCGCCCGGACAGGGGAAGGACGAGCAGTACTTC
TRBV5-1	.	once	TRBJ1-1	CASSSRQVGLNTEAFF	TGCGCCAGCAGCTCTAGACAGGTGGGGCTGAACACTGAAGCTTTCTTT